Presented here are 15 T cell receptor beta chains from one specimen sequenced in a study of T cell responses to AZD1222 COVID-19 vaccine. Data came from immunoSEQ multiplex PCR; TCRdb stores just in-frame clones and leaves some out. This table has some 80,000 clones, over 75% appearing once. Sequenced here: peripheral blood, sampled on day 0 of MenACWY control vaccination. The receptors were sampled from an adult in good health.

The rearrangement joins TRBV2 to TRBJ1-4; 7 nucleotides agree with TRBD1. Germline trimming cut 11 bases from V and 4 bases from J; bases unmatched to any gene: 10. Germline CDR1 and CDR2: SNHLY and FYNNEI. This CDR3 is built from 14 residues. CDR3 in amino acids: CAGSRRQGNEKLFF. For the CDR3, the DNA is TGTGCCGGTAGCCGCCGACAGGGTAATGAAAAACTGTTTTTT.

The sample holds one count of this clone. The chain joins TRBV3-1 (or the pseudogene TRBV3-2) to TRBJ1-1; D not certain. The V end was cut by 2 bases, the J end by 0 bases, with 4 bases between. The germline V gene encodes CDR1 LGHDT and CDR2 YNNKEL (reference sequence). The CDR3 length is 13 residues. DNA for the CDR3: TGTGCCAGCAGCCAAAAAATGAACACTGAAGCTTTCTTT. Encoded protein: CASSQKMNTEAFF.

The CDR3 loop is CASSLPLGQGYGYTF. For the CDR3, the DNA is TGTGCCAGTAGTCTCCCCCTTGGACAGGGCTATGGCTACACCTTC. The V call is TRBV19, the J call TRBJ1-2; 8 nucleotides agree with TRBD1. The CDR3 is made up of 15 amino acids. V lost 5 bases to trimming and J lost 4 bases; unmatched junction nucleotides: 9. Looked up from germline, CDR1 is LNHDA and CDR2 is SQIVND (reference sequence).

The V gene is TRBV29-1, the J gene TRBJ2-7, with a possible D match to TRBD1 (7 bases). Germline-derived CDR1 and CDR2 are SQVTM and ANQGSEA. Trimming removed 6 bases from V and 0 bases from J, with 12 bases in between. The CDR3 is 13 residues long. The CDR3 spells CSVQGGSSYEQYF. In nucleotides, the CDR3 is TGCAGCGTCCAGGGGGGCAGCTCCTACGAGCAGTACTTC.

For the CDR3, the DNA is TGTGCCAGTAGTATTTCGCCGGTGGGGCGAAATCAGCCCCAGCATTTT. It codes for CASSISPVGRNQPQHF. The chain couples TRBV19 to TRBJ1-5, with a tentative D call TRBD1 (5 bases). With 3 bases removed from V and 4 bases from J, the gap between germline ends came to 16 bases. The CDR3 has 16 residues. Germline V lookup: CDR1 LNHDA, CDR2 SQIVND (reference sequence).

The chain has TRBV3-1 (or the pseudogene TRBV3-2) and TRBJ1-5; 7 positions match TRBD1. CDR3 size: 18 residues. The J segment lost 0 bases and the V segment lost 6 bases, leaving 14 bases of the junction unmatched. Germline-derived CDR1 and CDR2 are LGHDT and YNNKEL (reference sequence). The CDR3 region has the DNA TGTGCCAGCAGAGAACACAGGGGCGAGGAGAATAGCAATCAGCCCCAGCATTTT. It specifies CASREHRGEENSNQPQHF.

V is TRBV5-4 and J is TRBJ2-1; 7 bases are shared with TRBD2. J lost 7 bases, V lost 3 bases, and 16 bases had no gene match. The CDR3 totals 17 residues. Germline V gene sequence: CDR1 SGHNT, CDR2 YYREEE (reference sequence). CDR3 coding DNA: TGTGCCAGCAGCTCAACGAAGATAGCGCTGGGGGGGAATGAGCAGTTCTTC. This translates into CASSSTKIALGGNEQFF.

This sequence joins TRBV3-1 (or the pseudogene TRBV3-2) and TRBJ2-7; possible D gene TRBD2, 5 bases. CDR3 length: 15 residues. V lost 4 bases and J lost 0, with 13 bases in between. Germline values: CDR1 LGHDT, CDR2 YNNKEL (reference sequence). The CDR3 here is CASSLGGEPSYEQYF. Here the CDR3 DNA reads TGTGCCAGCAGCCTTGGTGGGGAGCCCTCCTACGAGCAGTACTTC.

This clone was observed a handful of times. V usage is TRBV7-9 and J usage is TRBJ2-5; 7 bases fit TRBD1. This CDR3 is built from 14 residues. After removal of 6 bases from V and 2 bases from J, the junction contained 6 bases not matched to a gene. The germline CDR1 and CDR2 sequences are SEHNR and FQNEAQ (reference sequence). Here the CDR3 DNA reads TGTGCCAGCAGTTTCGACAGGGTACAAGAGACCCAGTACTTC. As protein: CASSFDRVQETQYF.

This sequence joins TRBV7-8 and TRBJ1-1; D gene unclear. Deletions cut 1 base from V and 8 bases from J, with 5 bases between. Per germline, CDR1 SGHVS and CDR2 FQNEAQ. CDR3 length equals 11 residues. CDR3 coding DNA: TGTGCCAGCAGCTTAGGTACCGAAGCTTTCTTT. It yields the protein CASSLGTEAFF. The full variable domain, its missing parts supplied by reference TRBV7-8 and TRBJ1-1, is GAGVSQSPRYKVAKRGQDVALRCDPISGHVSLFWYQQALGQGPEFLTYFQNEAQLDKSGLPSDRFFAERPEGSVSTLKIQRTQQEDSAVYLCASSLGTEAFFGQGTRLTVV.

The J gene is TRBJ2-7, the V gene TRBV5-1; D is undetermined. The CDR3 sequence is 12 residues long. The germline CDR1 and CDR2 sequences are SGHRS and YFSETQ. The ends were cut back, 1 base at V and 5 bases at J, with 7 bases in the middle. CDR3 protein: CASSLSKNEQYF. The DNA for the CDR3 is TGCGCCAGCAGCTTGTCAAAGAACGAGCAGTACTTC.

The chain joins TRBV30 to TRBJ2-3; D remains unclear. The CDR3 spans 15 residues. Germline assignment: CDR1 GTSNPN and CDR2 SVGIG (reference sequence). Trimming removed 0 bases from V and 2 bases from J, with 12 bases in between. CDR3 nucleotides: TGTGCCTGGAGTGTAAGTGCCTGGCCCACAGATACGCAGTATTTT. Translation: CAWSVSAWPTDTQYF.

This clone was picked up one time. This chain links TRBV7-3 with TRBJ1-5; 8 positions match TRBD1. The CDR3 runs 16 residues. The trim removed 4 bases at V and 1 base at J, leaving 6 bases unmatched. Germline CDR1 is SGHTA and CDR2 is FQGTGA. The CDR3 sequence: CASSSGQAVSNQPQHF. The CDR3 DNA reads as TGTGCCAGCAGCTCGGGACAGGCGGTAAGCAATCAGCCCCAGCATTTT.

V and J are TRBV5-4 and TRBJ1-1; D is unresolved. V was trimmed by 0 bases and J by 1 base, leaving 7 bases between them. The germline CDR1 and CDR2 sequences are SGHNT and YYREEE (reference sequence). The CDR3 extends over 14 amino acids. CDR3 nucleotides: TGTGCCAGCAGCTTGGTTGGTTCGAACACTGAAGCTTTCTTT. It specifies CASSLVGSNTEAFF. Filled out from reference TRBV5-4 and TRBJ1-1, the complete variable domain reads ETGVTQSPTHLIKTRGQQVTLRCSSQSGHNTVSWYQQALGQGPQFIFQYYREEENGRGNFPPRFSGLQFPNYSSELNVNALELDDSALYLCASSLVGSNTEAFFGQGTRLTVV.

The chain recombines TRBV7-9 with TRBJ1-3; D not certain. V lost 6 bases and J lost 0, with 12 bases in between. This CDR3 region has 15 residues. The germline CDR1 and CDR2 sequences are SEHNR and FQNEAQ (reference sequence). CDR3 in DNA: TGTGCCAGCAGAGACGGGGAGTACTCTGGAAACACCATATATTTT. Translating it yields CASRDGEYSGNTIYF.